This entry concerns a single TCR beta chain. This clonotype was picked up a small number of times. Its antigen remains undetermined. Per-nucleotide qualities are absent, and no much larger clonotype sits a single base away. Sequencing was performed on an Illumina HiSeq 2500. Quantitative 5'-RACE with molecular barcodes was used to prepare TCR beta libraries. Per the authors' processing: Disease-linked TCR variants were identified with a new computational method built on a probabilistic model of VDJ rearrangement. Using fastp trimming at Q25 and MiXCR clonotype assembly, TCRdb reanalyzed the public sequencing data and kept in-frame beta chains. One record per CDR3 amino acid sequence lists the most common genes and DNA. The V and J calls shown here were made by TCRdb, not taken from the authors' results. Counted in this sample were around 300,000 distinct CDR3 sequences; less than 25% of them appeared once. The top ten clonotypes cover under 4% of the sample.

This entry comes from a study of CD8 T cells in ankylosing spondylitis (dated by TCRdb to 2015 to 2018). About the study as a whole: The study set out to find disease-linked TCR variants by profiling T cell receptor beta repertoires in ankylosing spondylitis patients and healthy donors. In total, the full study cohort was made up of some 110 healthy donors and 25 to 30 ankylosing spondylitis patients. Peripheral blood samples were taken, and synovial fluid was additionally collected from ankylosing spondylitis patients.

Paper-wide results and their limitations: Blood from ankylosing spondylitis patients appeared to be characterized by a TCR beta motif composed of eight highly homologous amino acid variants. The disease-linked clones had a CD8+ phenotype and were found at relatively low frequencies in peripheral blood. Some of the motif variants had been reported before in the synovial fluid and blood of reactive arthritis patients, a finding that suggests common disease-initiation mechanisms. The disease-linked clones were reported to be significantly enriched in matched synovial fluid samples from ankylosing spondylitis patients.

The TCR sequence derives from a female donor with ankylosing spondylitis or in good health (not recorded which). The sample was blood, either unsorted or a sorted T cell fraction (not recorded which).

The CDR3 sequence is CASSLFAGSYEQYF. In nucleotides, the sequence is TGCGCCAGCAGCTTGTTTGCGGGCAGCTACGAGCAGTACTTC. The sequence links TRBV5-1 to TRBJ2-7, and the D gene may be TRBD2, 5 bases matching. CDR1 SGHRS and CDR2 YFSETQ are derived from the germline V gene. The CDR3, cysteine through phenylalanine, is 14 amino acids long. The entry retains the CDR3 DNA only, 42 bases that are in frame from base 1. V is reduced by 1 base and J by 3 bases, leaving a spacing of 11 bases between them.